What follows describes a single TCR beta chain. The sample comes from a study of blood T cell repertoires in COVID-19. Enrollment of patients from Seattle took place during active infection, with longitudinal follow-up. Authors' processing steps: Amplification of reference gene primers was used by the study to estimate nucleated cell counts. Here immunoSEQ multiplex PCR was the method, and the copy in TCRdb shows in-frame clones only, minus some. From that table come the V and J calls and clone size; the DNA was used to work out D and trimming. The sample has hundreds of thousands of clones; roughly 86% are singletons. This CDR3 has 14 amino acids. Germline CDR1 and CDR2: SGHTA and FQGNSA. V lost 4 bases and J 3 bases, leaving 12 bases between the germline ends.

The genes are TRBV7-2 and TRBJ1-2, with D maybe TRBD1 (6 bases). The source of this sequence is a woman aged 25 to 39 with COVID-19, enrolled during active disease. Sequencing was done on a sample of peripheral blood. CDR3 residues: CASSSRTADYGYTF. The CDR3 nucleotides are TGTGCCAGCAGCTCAAGGACAGCAGACTATGGCTACACCTTC.